This T cell receptor (beta chain) comes out of a study of regulatory T cells in long-lasting Graves disease. This clonotype was seen many times. What it binds is unknown. Both iRepertoire HTBI primers and Arm-PCR of CDR3 regions were used to build the TCR beta libraries. From the multiplex PCR reads, TCRdb called clonotypes with MiXCR, one entry per CDR3 protein. The sample lists under 400,000 distinct CDR3 sequences; 16% were seen once. Time point reported: newly diagnosed GD, antithyroid drugs for less than 3 months. Following extraction of RNA from PBMCs, that RNA was used to make the TCR library. Trimming left V 3 bases short and J 8 bases short, with 13 bases between. Germline V gene lookup returns CDR1 ENHRY and CDR2 SYGVKD. This CDR3 is 14 amino acids long. Study-wide points: Persistent cases favored TRBV28, TRBJ1-2 and TRBJ2-5.

The sample was also linked to a second study, of T cells in Graves' hyperthyroidism and ophthalmopathy. That source adds: First-round RT-PCR of the TCR CDR3 relied on the HTBI primer set.

J is TRBJ1-4 and V is TRBV10-3; D gene ambiguous. The source material was peripheral blood mononuclear cells (PBMCs), sampled at new diagnosis, from a patient treated with antithyroid drugs. The sequence was obtained from a man aged 35-49 years with Graves disease. Written as DNA, the CDR3 is TGTGCCATCAGTGATCTTCCGTATGGGGAAAAACTGTTTTTT. It codes for CAISDLPYGEKLFF.